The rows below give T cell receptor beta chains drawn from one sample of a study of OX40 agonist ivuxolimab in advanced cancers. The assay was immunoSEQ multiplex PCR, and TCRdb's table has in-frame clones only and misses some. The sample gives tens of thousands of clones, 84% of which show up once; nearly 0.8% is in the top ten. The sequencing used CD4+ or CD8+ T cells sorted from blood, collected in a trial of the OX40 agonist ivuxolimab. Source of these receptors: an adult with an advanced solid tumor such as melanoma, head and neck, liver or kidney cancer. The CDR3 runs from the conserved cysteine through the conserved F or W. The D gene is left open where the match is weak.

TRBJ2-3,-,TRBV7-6,CASSLASRGVVTDTQYF
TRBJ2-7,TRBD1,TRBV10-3,CAISVRDSYEQYF
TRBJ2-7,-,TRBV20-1,CSVDHRTMQYF
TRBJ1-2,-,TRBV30,CAWNQGRVHGYTF
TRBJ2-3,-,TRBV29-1,CSVEDVGGGSADTQYF
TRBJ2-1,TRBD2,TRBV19,CASSSPTGGVTYNEQFF
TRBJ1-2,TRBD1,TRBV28,CASRGDSGDSRLPNYGYTF
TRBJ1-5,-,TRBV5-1,CASSLSGVGDQPQHF
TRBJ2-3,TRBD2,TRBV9,CASSVGASGYTDTQYF
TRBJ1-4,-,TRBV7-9,CASSLLPGSTNEKLFF
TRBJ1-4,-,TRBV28,CASSFSATNEKLFF
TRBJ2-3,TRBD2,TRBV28,CASSSISGAGDTQYF
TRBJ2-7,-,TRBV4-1,CASSQDDWTYEQYF
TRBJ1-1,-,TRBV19,CASSIRPNAEAFF
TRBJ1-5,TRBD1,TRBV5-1,CASSLHGTEYQPQHF
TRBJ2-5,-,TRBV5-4,CASSEQTQETQYF
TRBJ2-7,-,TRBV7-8,CASSLAGRGRGSYEQYF
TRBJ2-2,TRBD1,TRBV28,CASSLLGQGVSGELFF
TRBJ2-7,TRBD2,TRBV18,CASSTRASGVAYEQYF
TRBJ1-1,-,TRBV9,CASSGVLNTEAFF
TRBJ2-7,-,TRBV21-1,CASSPRSPAFSSYEQYF
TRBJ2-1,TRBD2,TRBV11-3,CASSLGRTSANEQFF
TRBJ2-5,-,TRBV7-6,CASSLAEIRGTQYF
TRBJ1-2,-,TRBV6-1,CASKLSGDGYGYTF
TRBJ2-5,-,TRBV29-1,CSVEDRVGETQYF
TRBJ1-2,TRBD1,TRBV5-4,CASSSTGQSYGYTF
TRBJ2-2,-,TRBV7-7,CASSLNGGVNTGELFF
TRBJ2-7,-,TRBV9,CASSVMGDTEQYF
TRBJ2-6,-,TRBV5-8,CASSRNSGANVLTF
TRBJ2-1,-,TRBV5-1,CASQRDINYNEQFF
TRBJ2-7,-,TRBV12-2,CASRPSDPGATVYEQYF
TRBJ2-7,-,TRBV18,CASSGSTTSSYEQYF
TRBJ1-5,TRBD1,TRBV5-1,CASSPGDDRVQPQHF
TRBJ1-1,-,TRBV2,CASRGDLTEAFF
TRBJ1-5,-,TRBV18,CASSPPDQPQHF
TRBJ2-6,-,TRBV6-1,CASSEATWGSGANVLTF
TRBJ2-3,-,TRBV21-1,CASSRGGLLTDTQYF
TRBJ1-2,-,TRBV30,CAWSTGVDYGYTF
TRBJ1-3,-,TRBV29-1,CSVDSDTGNTIYF
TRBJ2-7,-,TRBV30,CAWSVRGGRSGYEQYF
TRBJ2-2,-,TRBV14,CASSRLGTRITGELFF
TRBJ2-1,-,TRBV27,CASSFRQGLRDSYNEQFF
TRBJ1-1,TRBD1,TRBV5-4,CASSPGQGRGGTEAFF
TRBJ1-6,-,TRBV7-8,CASSLATRQWTSPLHF
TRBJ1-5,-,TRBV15,CATSFENVQPQHF
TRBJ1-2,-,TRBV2,CASRALVSDYGYTF
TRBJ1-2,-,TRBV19,CASSPTDRNYGYTF
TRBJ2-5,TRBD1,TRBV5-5,CASSLAAQGVETQYF
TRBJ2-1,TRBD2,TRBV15,CATSLPGAGARAHEQFF
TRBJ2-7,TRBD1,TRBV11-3,CASSLSWDSSSYEQYF
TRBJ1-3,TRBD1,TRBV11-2,CASSLTGGTGNTIYF
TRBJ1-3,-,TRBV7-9,CASSLEARNTIYF
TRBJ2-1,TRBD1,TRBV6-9,CASNDRDRGTTYACSYNEQFF